Sequencing of this T cell receptor (beta chain) was carried out in a study of early T cells in non-severe SARS-CoV-2 infection. Overall study findings and caveats: Anti-spike CD8 responses were favored by VDJdb matching, which missed private and CD4 specificities.

Unique molecular identifier tags were affixed to discrete cDNA molecules. TCRdb called the 5' RACE reads again in MiXCR, with one record for every CDR3 protein. The sample lists roughly 99,000 distinct CDR3 sequences, approximately 12% occurring once. This clonotype was seen repeatedly, ten times or more. What it binds is unknown. This material consisted of whole blood, taken at baseline. The receptor was isolated from an adult who was a healthcare worker with PCR-confirmed SARS-CoV-2 infection or an uninfected control (not recorded which).

The CDR3, as DNA: TGCAGTGCTATACAGCTAGCGGGGTTTGGCGAGCAGTTCTTC. Protein sequence: CSAIQLAGFGEQFF. V gene TRBV20-1 combines with J gene TRBJ2-1, with 9 bases fitting TRBD2. CDR1 DFQATT and CDR2 SNEGSKA come from the germline V gene (reference sequence). Trimming at V came to 4 bases and at J to 10 bases, leaving 11 bases not matched to a gene. The CDR3 runs to 14 residues.